These 27 T cell receptor beta chains were sequenced from one sample in a study of identical twins. One entry per CDR3 protein results from TCRdb running MiXCR on the 5' RACE reads. The repertoire holds 450,000 or so distinct CDR3 sequences, with 14% as singletons. These data were also filed under a second study, of yellow fever vaccine responses in identical twins.

The sequencing sample was made of CD4+ T cells sorted from blood. Receptor source: a woman aged 18-35 years in good health.

V and J are TRBV5-5 and TRBJ2-7; D possibly corresponds to TRBD2 (6 bases). CDR1 and CDR2 from the germline V gene are SGHKS and YYEKEE (reference sequence). Between the trimmed V and J ends, which lost 0 bases and 0 bases, there was a span of 10 bases. The CDR3 runs to 15 residues. The chain's CDR3 is CASSLGAGISYEQYF. In DNA form, the CDR3 reads TGTGCCAGCAGCTTGGGGGCGGGGATCTCCTACGAGCAGTACTTC.

This clonotype was counted ten times or more. The V gene is TRBV12-3 or TRBV12-4, the J gene TRBJ2-7, with D possibly TRBD2 on 7 matching bases. This CDR3 is 13 amino acids long. The V end lost 5 bases, the J end lost 6 bases, and 14 bases lay between the germline ends. CDR3 bases: TGTGCCAGCAGTCCATTAAGGGGGGGCGAGCAGTACTTC. Translation: CASSPLRGGEQYF.

There are a few counts of this clonotype. The rearrangement uses TRBV27 and TRBJ2-7, with 9 bases fitting TRBD1. V trimming: 6 bases; J trimming: 0 bases; junction bases outside the gene matches: 6. The CDR3 is made up of 15 amino acids. The germline V gene has CDR1 MNHEY and CDR2 SMNVEV (reference sequence). CDR3 protein: CASSRLGQGSYEQYF. DNA of the CDR3: TGTGCCAGCAGCAGACTGGGACAGGGCTCCTACGAGCAGTACTTC.

In this sample, this clonotype turned up a few times. J is TRBJ1-1 and V is TRBV29-1; 9 bases are a match to TRBD1. The V segment lost 7 bases and the J segment 4 bases; nucleotides outside the gene matches: 7. CDR1 is SQVTM and CDR2 is ANQGSEA in the germline V gene. This CDR3 is 13 amino acids long. The CDR3 nucleotides are TGCAGCGCAGAGGGACAGGGTGTCACTGAAGCTTTCTTT. The encoded protein is CSAEGQGVTEAFF.

The table lists this clonotype with a few counts. The rearrangement joins TRBV5-1 to TRBJ1-5; D might be TRBD1 (5 bases). This CDR3 contains 17 residues. Trimming removed 2 bases at V and 0 bases at J, with 15 bases between. Germline CDR1 is SGHRS and CDR2 is YFSETQ. The CDR3 spells CASSFPGQITSNQPQHF. For the CDR3, the DNA is TGCGCCAGCAGCTTCCCCGGACAAATAACTAGCAATCAGCCCCAGCATTTT.

This clonotype has a count of ten or more. The chain recombines TRBV7-3 with TRBJ1-1; D uncertain. V lost 6 bases to trimming and J lost 3 bases, with 11 bases between them. CDR1 and CDR2 from the germline V gene are SGHTA and FQGTGA. The length of the CDR3 is 13 residues. The CDR3 bases are TGTGCCAGCAGTTTCGGGGTAGACACTGAAGCTTTCTTT. Protein: CASSFGVDTEAFF.

This chain uses TRBV7-2 with TRBJ1-2; TRBD1 is a possible D gene (5 bases). Trimming cost V 5 bases and J 8 bases, with 21 bases left between them. CDR1 SGHTA and CDR2 FQGNSA come from the germline V gene. There are 15 residues in the CDR3. This CDR3 is CASSLAGRARSGYTF. CDR3 nucleotide sequence: TGTGCCAGCAGCCTCGCAGGCAGGGCTAGGTCAGGCTACACCTTC.

The chain has TRBV20-1 and TRBJ2-1; 12 bases map to TRBD2. The CDR3 has 15 residues. With V trimmed by 5 bases and J by 10 bases, 12 bases remained unmatched. The germline CDR1 and CDR2 sequences are DFQATT and SNEGSKA (reference sequence). The CDR3: CSAGFLAGGPGEQFF. The CDR3 region has the DNA TGCAGTGCTGGATTTCTAGCGGGAGGGCCCGGAGAGCAGTTCTTC.

This clonotype was seen ten or more times. The rearrangement joins TRBV10-3 to TRBJ1-5; 10 nucleotides match TRBD1. After removal of 6 bases from V and 4 bases from J, the junction contained 3 bases not matched to a gene. CDR3 length: 14 amino acids. CDR1 ENHRY and CDR2 SYGVKD come from the germline V gene. The CDR3 nucleotides read TGTGCCATCAGGGGGACAGGGGATAATCAGCCCCAGCATTTT. Its translation is CAIRGTGDNQPQHF.

The chain joins TRBV11-2 to TRBJ2-1; TRBD2 matches 14 bases. Germline CDR1 and CDR2: SGHAT and FQNNGV. With 6 bases clipped from V and 4 bases from J, the junction kept 8 bases outside the gene matches. The CDR3 consists of 17 residues. CDR3 in DNA: TGTGCCAGCAGACCGGGACTAGCGGGGGCCACATACAATGAGCAGTTCTTC. Residues: CASRPGLAGATYNEQFF.

This clonotype was recorded a few times. The rearrangement uses TRBV20-1 and TRBJ2-7; D may be TRBD2 (6 bases). Per germline, CDR1 DFQATT and CDR2 SNEGSKA (reference sequence). Trimming stripped 3 bases from V and 4 bases from J, with 10 bases between. The CDR3 runs to 12 residues. As DNA, the CDR3 is TGCAGTGCTAGGGGGGGTCAGTACGAGCAGTACTTC. Its protein is CSARGGQYEQYF.

The chain joins TRBV7-2 to TRBJ2-3, with D perhaps given as TRBD1 or TRBD2 (5 bases each). The ends were cut back, 5 bases at V and 2 bases at J, with 14 bases in the middle. CDR3 length equals 15 residues. CDR1 is SGHTA and CDR2 is FQGNSA in the germline V gene. The chain's CDR3 is CASSTGRILTDTQYF. In DNA, the CDR3 is TGTGCCAGCAGCACGGGACGGATACTCACAGATACGCAGTATTTT.

The sample holds many counts of this clonotype. The V gene is TRBV4-1, the J gene TRBJ2-1; D is perhaps TRBD1 or TRBD2 (6 bases each). This CDR3 is built from 16 residues. Germline V gene data show CDR1 as MGHRA and CDR2 as YSYEKL. The V end was cut by 1 base, the J end by 0 bases, with 10 bases between. In DNA form, the CDR3 reads TGCGCCAGCAGCCAAGGGGGGGCTTACTCCTACAATGAGCAGTTCTTC. Translation: CASSQGGAYSYNEQFF.

The V and J genes are TRBV5-5 and TRBJ2-7, with D unresolved. The CDR3 length is 14 residues. Germline CDR1 SGHKS, CDR2 YYEKEE (reference sequence). V was trimmed by 4 bases and J by 3 bases, leaving 14 bases between them. Here the CDR3 DNA reads TGTGCCAGCAGCCACGAGGTTCTCTGCTACGAGCAGTACTTC. Protein: CASSHEVLCYEQYF.

This clonotype was detected only a few times. The rearrangement uses TRBV20-1 and TRBJ1-1; D remains unclear. The germline V gene has CDR1 DFQATT and CDR2 SNEGSKA (reference sequence). The CDR3 sequence is 14 residues long. V was pared by 1 base and J by 1 base, with 10 bases between. The CDR3 protein is CSARVASQNTEAFF. DNA of the CDR3: TGCAGTGCTAGAGTAGCCAGCCAGAACACTGAAGCTTTCTTT.

The rearrangement joins TRBV6-2 or TRBV6-3 to TRBJ2-7; D might be TRBD1 (5 bases). The germline gives CDR1 MNHEY, CDR2 SVGEGT. The CDR3 totals 12 residues. V lost 2 bases and J 3 bases, leaving 5 bases between the germline ends. The CDR3 reads CASSYQGYEQYF. The DNA of the CDR3 is TGTGCCAGCAGTTACCAGGGCTACGAGCAGTACTTC.

This clonotype appeared once. The rearrangement joins TRBV6-5 to TRBJ1-1; the match to TRBD1 covers 7 bases. In germline, CDR1 is MNHEY, CDR2 SVGAGI. This CDR3 has 14 amino acids. Losses at the gene ends were 2 bases for V and 4 bases for J; bases not matched to a gene: 4. The CDR3 region is CASSYLGTATEAFF. CDR3 sequence (DNA): TGTGCCAGCAGTTACCTAGGGACAGCCACTGAAGCTTTCTTT.

In this sample, this clonotype turned up a few times. This chain links TRBV7-2 with TRBJ2-3, with a weak D call TRBD2 (6 bases). The CDR3 sequence is 15 residues long. Deletions cut 2 bases from V and 0 bases from J, with 9 bases between. Germline lookup yields CDR1 SGHTA and CDR2 FQGNSA. CDR3 region: CASSLFLASTDTQYF. CDR3 coding DNA: TGTGCCAGCAGCTTATTCCTAGCGAGCACAGATACGCAGTATTTT.

The chain couples TRBV7-9 to TRBJ2-5, with TRBD1 matching 10 bases. This CDR3 has 14 amino acids. CDR1 and CDR2 (germline): SEHNR, FQNEAQ (reference sequence). V shed 5 bases and J 5 bases; nucleotides not matched to a gene: 5. This chain's CDR3 is CASSTGQGTETQYF. For the CDR3, the DNA is TGTGCCAGCAGCACGGGACAGGGGACGGAGACCCAGTACTTC. Variable domain in full (rest from reference TRBV7-9 and TRBJ2-5): DTGVSQNPRHKITKRGQNVTFRCDPISEHNRLYWYRQTLGQGPEFLTYFQNEAQLEKSRLLSDRFSAERPKGSFSTLEIQRTEQGDSAMYLCASSTGQGTETQYFGPGTRLLVL.

The J gene is TRBJ1-5, the V gene TRBV6-1; the match to TRBD1 covers 9 bases. After removal of 6 bases from V and 2 bases from J, the junction contained 11 bases not matched to a gene. The CDR3 runs to 17 residues. Germline V gene lookup returns CDR1 MNHNS and CDR2 SASEGT. CDR3 DNA sequence: TGTGCCAGCAGCCCTCGCCCCTGGGACAGGGGCAATCAGCCCCAGCATTTT. Amino acids: CASSPRPWDRGNQPQHF.

The chain employs TRBV12-3 or TRBV12-4 and TRBJ1-4, with 8 bases fitting TRBD1. With 1 base clipped from V and 5 bases from J, the junction kept 6 bases outside the gene matches. The CDR3 is 16 residues long. CDR3 residues: CASSLEVWTGNEKLFF. CDR3 sequence (DNA): TGTGCCAGCAGTTTAGAGGTTTGGACAGGGAATGAAAAACTGTTTTTT.

The V and J genes are TRBV6-1 and TRBJ2-7, with D hard to call. CDR1 MNHNS and CDR2 SASEGT come from the germline V gene. The CDR3 is made up of 14 amino acids. The ends were cut back, 2 bases at V and 2 bases at J, with 10 bases in the middle. The CDR3 protein is CASSESVGPYEQYF. The CDR3 DNA sequence: TGTGCCAGCAGTGAATCAGTTGGACCCTACGAGCAGTACTTC.

This clonotype was counted many times. This sequence joins TRBV13 and TRBJ2-1, with 11 positions matching TRBD1. CDR3 length: 16 residues. Germline CDR1 and CDR2: PRHDT and FYEKMQ (reference sequence). The junction had 7 bases not matched to a gene; V was cut back by 6 bases and J by 3 bases. CDR3 protein: CASRPTGTGGYNEQFF. The CDR3 nucleotides read TGTGCCAGCAGACCAACCGGGACAGGGGGCTACAATGAGCAGTTCTTC.

This chain connects TRBV20-1 to TRBJ2-2, with D maybe TRBD1 (5 bases). The V end lost 5 bases, the J end lost 7 bases, and 14 bases lay between the germline ends. The CDR3 covers 13 residues. Per the germline V gene, CDR1 is DFQATT and CDR2 is SNEGSKA (reference sequence). CDR3 amino acids: CSALKGRGGELFF. The DNA of the CDR3 is TGCAGTGCTCTCAAGGGGCGTGGCGGGGAGCTGTTTTTT.

This clonotype was observed once. This chain links TRBV2 with TRBJ2-3, with 8 bases matching TRBD2. V lost 2 bases to trimming and J lost 8 bases; unmatched junction nucleotides: 12. In germline, CDR1 is SNHLY, CDR2 FYNNEI. The CDR3 has 16 amino acids. The CDR3 sequence: CASSEKREGKGGTQYF. The CDR3 DNA is TGTGCCAGCAGTGAAAAACGGGAGGGTAAGGGGGGTACGCAGTATTTT. Looking up the rest from reference TRBV2 and TRBJ2-3 gives the full variable domain: EPEVTQTPSHQVTQMGQEVILRCVPISNHLYFYWYRQILGQKVEFLVSFYNNEISEKSEIFDDQFSVERPDGSNFTLKIRSTKLEDSAMYFCASSEKREGKGGTQYFGPGTRLTVL.

This clonotype occurred many times. The rearrangement joins TRBV7-9 to TRBJ2-3; perhaps TRBD1 as D (5 bases). The CDR3 extends over 15 amino acids. The ends were cut back, 3 bases at V and 1 base at J, with 11 bases in the middle. Germline assignment: CDR1 SEHNR and CDR2 FQNEAQ (reference sequence). The CDR3 loop reads CASSFIGDGTDTQYF. The DNA for the CDR3 is TGTGCCAGCAGCTTTATAGGGGATGGCACAGATACGCAGTATTTT.

As DNA, the CDR3 is TGTGCCAGCAGTGGGGACAGGGCCGAGCAGTACTTC. This translates into CASSGDRAEQYF. The chain carries TRBV2 and TRBJ2-7; TRBD1 agrees at 9 bases. Per the germline V gene, CDR1 is SNHLY and CDR2 is FYNNEI. Trimming took 4 bases from V and 6 from J; bases not matched to a gene: 1. The CDR3 length is 12 residues.